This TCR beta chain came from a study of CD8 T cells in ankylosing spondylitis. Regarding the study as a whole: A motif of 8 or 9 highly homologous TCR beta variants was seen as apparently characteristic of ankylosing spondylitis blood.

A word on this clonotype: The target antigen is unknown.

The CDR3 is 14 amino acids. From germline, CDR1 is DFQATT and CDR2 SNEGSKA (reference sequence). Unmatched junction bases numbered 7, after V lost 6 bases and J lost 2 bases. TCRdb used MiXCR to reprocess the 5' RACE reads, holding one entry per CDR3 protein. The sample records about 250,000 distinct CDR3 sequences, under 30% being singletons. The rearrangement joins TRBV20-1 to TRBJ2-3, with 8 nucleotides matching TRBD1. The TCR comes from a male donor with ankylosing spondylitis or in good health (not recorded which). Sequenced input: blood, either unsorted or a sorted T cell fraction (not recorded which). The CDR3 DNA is TGCAGTGCAACGACAGGGGAGGTCACAGATACGCAGTATTTT. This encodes CSATTGEVTDTQYF.